This T cell receptor (beta chain) was identified in a study of cytomegalovirus exposure and HLA in healthy donors. V dropped 4 bases and J dropped 6 bases, with 7 bases sitting between them. The germline gives CDR1 SGDLS, CDR2 YYNGEE. This CDR3 is 12 amino acids long. The primer mix had 60 Vbeta and 13 Jbeta primers. TCRdb's table, derived via immunoSEQ multiplex PCR, lists solely in-frame clones and lacks some. Among some 130,000 clones listed, 70% to 80% were seen once. V is TRBV9 and J is TRBJ2-2; no clear D gene. The TCR comes from a female donor in good health and CMV-seronegative. Sequencing used PBMCs. CDR3 sequence reads: CASSPEPGELFF. Here the CDR3 DNA reads TGTGCCAGCAGCCCCGAGCCCGGGGAGCTGTTTTTT.